The 26 T cell receptor beta chains below come from one sample, sequenced in a study of T cells in Graves' hyperthyroidism and ophthalmopathy. RNA transcripts provided the source from which TCR beta CDR3 regions were amplified. The HTBI primer set drove a first-round RT-PCR of the TCR CDR3. TCRdb recomputed calls from the multiplex PCR reads with MiXCR, one row per CDR3 protein. The repertoire holds more than 35,000 distinct CDR3 sequences, with roughly 49% as singletons. The material sequenced was peripheral blood or thyroid tissue (not recorded which). Every receptor here comes from a woman aged 45-65 years with Graves' hyperthyroidism.

Concerning this clonotype itself: A much larger clone lies a single base off, so this may be a read error. The conserved final phenylalanine or tryptophan is absent from the CDR3, which likely points to a read error. V usage is TRBV7-8 and J usage is TRBJ2-7; perhaps D is TRBD1 or TRBD2 (6 bases each). Trimming left V 7 bases short and J 1 base short, with 17 bases between. The CDR3 is 15 residues long. Germline CDR1 SGHVS, CDR2 FQNEAQ. In DNA, the CDR3 is TGTGCCAGCACCCCCCTCGGGGGCCTTTCCTACGAGCAGTACCTC. Amino acids: CASTPLGGLSYEQYL.

This rearrangement joins TRBV11-1 to TRBJ1-6; unclear D gene. Germline V lookup: CDR1 SGHAT, CDR2 FQDESV (reference sequence). The CDR3 extends over 14 amino acids. Trimming took off 5 bases at V and 7 bases at J, with 12 bases between the two ends. CDR3 sequence: CASSSGQQNSPLHF. CDR3 in DNA: TGTGCCAGCAGCAGTGGCCAGCAGAATTCACCCCTCCACTTT.

The chain combines TRBV20-1 with TRBJ2-5, with 8 bases lining up with TRBD1. CDR3 length: 14 residues. The V segment lost 0 bases and the J segment 3 bases; nucleotides outside the gene matches: 3. Germline V CDR1 and CDR2: DFQATT, SNEGSKA (reference sequence). For the CDR3, the DNA is TGCAGTGCTAGAGAGGGGACAGGTAAAGAGACCCAGTACTTC. Protein: CSAREGTGKETQYF.

This clonotype was detected ten times or more. The chain combines TRBV10-1 with TRBJ1-1; possibly TRBD1 for D (5 bases). Germline V lookup: CDR1 WNHNN, CDR2 SYGVQD (reference sequence). V was cut by 7 bases and J by 2 bases, with 11 bases left in between. The CDR3 length is 13 residues. The CDR3 DNA sequence: TGCGCCAGCACCCAGGGACTTAACACTGAAGCTTTCTTT. Translated, it gives CASTQGLNTEAFF.

This clonotype was recorded at least ten times. The V and J genes are TRBV11-2 and TRBJ2-7, with 11 bases lining up with TRBD1. Germline V gives CDR1 SGHAT, CDR2 FQNNGV. V lost 1 base, J lost 4 bases, and 6 bases stayed unmatched. The length of the CDR3 is 16 residues. The CDR3 DNA is TGTGCCAGCAGCTTAGGTTCCGGGACAGGGGGGTACGAGCAGTACTTC. Protein product: CASSLGSGTGGYEQYF.

This clonotype was observed many times. The V and J genes are TRBV29-1 and TRBJ2-3; D is undetermined. The V end was cut by 3 bases, the J end by 0 bases, with 10 bases between. The CDR3 extends over 14 amino acids. Per germline, CDR1 SQVTM and CDR2 ANQGSEA. The CDR3 sequence: CSVDFRASTDTQYF. CDR3 bases: TGCAGCGTTGACTTTAGGGCGAGCACAGATACGCAGTATTTT.

This clonotype has at least ten counts. V usage is TRBV27 and J usage is TRBJ1-1, with D possibly being TRBD1 (5 bases). V was clipped by 1 base and J by 7 bases, with 10 bases between them. The CDR3 consists of 13 residues. CDR1 and CDR2 (germline): MNHEY, SMNVEV (reference sequence). CDR3 sequence reads: CASSLYPGLEAFF. The CDR3 DNA follows: TGTGCCAGCAGTTTATATCCGGGACTTGAAGCTTTCTTT.

As for this clonotype: The conserved closing phenylalanine or tryptophan is absent in this CDR3, likely reflecting a read error. The DNA is omitted, as the CDR3 cannot be located on it reliably, and the CDR3 follows TCRdb's listing. V gene TRBV7-9 combines with J gene TRBJ1-1. The CDR3 has 12 residues if both end residues are counted. Germline assignment: CDR1 SEHNR and CDR2 FQNEAQ (reference sequence). CDR3: CASSLDGDSANY.

This chain connects TRBV29-1 to TRBJ1-4; D is uncertain. This CDR3 comprises 17 residues. Germline V gives CDR1 SQVTM, CDR2 ANQGSEA. The V end was cut by 4 bases, the J end by 0 bases, with 18 bases between. The CDR3 coding sequence is TGCAGCGTTGTGGATGGCTATGGCTCCTCAACTAATGAAAAACTGTTTTTT. It codes for CSVVDGYGSSTNEKLFF. The variable domain in full, completed from reference TRBV29-1 and TRBJ1-4, reads SAVISQKPSRDICQRGTSLTIQCQVDSQVTMMFWYRQQPGQSLTLIATANQGSEATYESGFVIDKFPISRPNLTFSTLTVSNMSPEDSSIYLCSVVDGYGSSTNEKLFFGSGTQLSVL.

At least ten counts were recorded for this clonotype. The rearrangement uses TRBV7-2 and TRBJ2-3; 9 nucleotides match TRBD2. The CDR3 spans 15 residues. Germline-derived CDR1 and CDR2 are SGHTA and FQGNSA. The J segment lost 0 bases and the V segment lost 2 bases, leaving 0 bases of the junction unmatched. The CDR3 DNA sequence: TGTGCCAGCAGCTTAACTAGCGGGAGCACAGATACGCAGTATTTT. Translated, it gives CASSLTSGSTDTQYF.

As regards this clonotype: The final CDR3 position lacks the conserved phenylalanine or tryptophan, pointing to a likely read error. V is TRBV29-1 and J is TRBJ1-2; TRBD1 is a possible D gene (5 bases). V was clipped by 6 bases and J by 4 bases, with 12 bases between them. The germline V gene has CDR1 SQVTM and CDR2 ANQGSEA. The CDR3 has 12 amino acids. The CDR3 loop reads CSVEGSGYGYTL. Here the CDR3 DNA reads TGCAGCGTCGAGGGGAGTGGCTATGGCTACACCCTC.

The V and J genes are TRBV5-1 and TRBJ2-7; D possibly corresponds to TRBD2 (6 bases). The CDR3 is 15 amino acids. V was shortened by 0 bases and J by 4 bases, with 14 bases between the two germline ends. CDR1 SGHRS and CDR2 YFSETQ come from the germline V gene. CDR3 coding DNA: TGCGCCAGCAGCTTGGGTAGCGGTCCTTTATACGAGCAGTACTTC. Translating gives CASSLGSGPLYEQYF.

CDR3 in amino acids: CSARPDRGNTEAFF. The CDR3 DNA sequence: TGCAGTGCTAGGCCTGATCGCGGGAACACTGAAGCTTTCTTT. This chain connects TRBV20-1 to TRBJ1-1; D gene unclear. CDR1 is DFQATT and CDR2 is SNEGSKA in the germline V gene (reference sequence). The CDR3 runs to 14 residues. Trimming pared 3 bases from V and 1 base from J, leaving 12 bases between.

This clonotype was recorded only once. At one of its ends the junction is not consistent with the germline gene, which may arise from a read error. The chain couples TRBV7-3 to TRBJ2-6; possibly TRBD1 or TRBD2 for D (5 bases each). The length of the CDR3 is 20 residues. The V gene's germline CDR1 is SGHTA and CDR2 FQGTGA. CDR3 bases: TGTGCCAGCAGCTTAATGGGGCCGGGACGCCCTAACTCTGGGGCCAACGTCCTGACCTTC. Amino acids: CASSLMGPGRPNSGANVLTF.

The chain couples TRBV6-5 to TRBJ2-2, with D perhaps TRBD2 (5 bases). V shed 5 bases and J shed 4 bases, with 17 bases lying between them. Germline V lookup: CDR1 MNHEY, CDR2 SVGAGI. This CDR3 is built from 16 residues. The CDR3 DNA follows: TGTGCCAGCAGTACTCAACTAGTTGCGACCACCGGGGAGCTGTTTTTT. This encodes CASSTQLVATTGELFF.

About this clonotype itself: At one of its ends the junction is not consistent with the germline gene, which may arise from a read error. The chain carries TRBV20-1 and TRBJ1-5; D is uncertain. Germline loops: CDR1 DFQATT, CDR2 SNEGSKA (reference sequence). The length of the CDR3 is 13 residues. CDR3 DNA sequence: TGCGGTGCTAGAGCGGAGTTCAGTCAGCCCCAGCATTTT. Its translation: CGARAEFSQPQHF.

The chain combines TRBV2 with TRBJ1-4; D perhaps matches TRBD1 (5 bases). The CDR3 runs to 16 residues. Germline V gene lookup returns CDR1 SNHLY and CDR2 FYNNEI. V was shortened by 5 bases and J by 8 bases, with 21 bases between the two germline ends. The CDR3 bases are TGTGCCAGCAGTTATGACTTGGGGGTTCCAGGCGAAAAACTGTTTTTT. Residues: CASSYDLGVPGEKLFF. Variable domain in full (rest from reference TRBV2 and TRBJ1-4): EPEVTQTPSHQVTQMGQEVILRCVPISNHLYFYWYRQILGQKVEFLVSFYNNEISEKSEIFDDQFSVERPDGSNFTLKIRSTKLEDSAMYFCASSYDLGVPGEKLFFGSGTQLSVL.

In this sample, this clonotype turned up many times. The V call is TRBV5-1, the J call TRBJ1-1; D remains ambiguous. The CDR3 contains 17 residues. Germline V lookup: CDR1 SGHRS, CDR2 YFSETQ. Trimming removed 3 bases from V and 0 bases from J, with 18 bases in between. CDR3 in DNA: TGCGCCAGCAGCTCACGGACGACCGACCCCATGAACACTGAAGCTTTCTTT. Protein sequence: CASSSRTTDPMNTEAFF.

This clonotype came up a few times. Compared with germline, one end of the junction differs, possibly owing to a read error. The chain links TRBV7-7 to TRBJ2-5; D tentatively reads TRBD1 or TRBD2 (5 bases each). The germline gives CDR1 SSHAT, CDR2 FNYEAQ (reference sequence). The CDR3 has 15 amino acids. The CDR3 nucleotides read TGTGCTAGCAGCTTCTTGGGACGGGGCCAAGAGACCCAGTACTTC. It codes for CASSFLGRGQETQYF.

There are many counts of this clonotype. J is TRBJ2-2 and V is TRBV20-1, with TRBD2 identical over 14 bases. The CDR3 has 20 residues. V dropped 1 base and J dropped 7; count of bases not matched to a gene: 17. Germline V gene lookup returns CDR1 DFQATT and CDR2 SNEGSKA (reference sequence). The CDR3 is CSARVGKGTSGSTIGGELFF. DNA for the CDR3: TGCAGTGCTAGAGTTGGGAAAGGGACTAGCGGGAGTACGATCGGCGGGGAGCTGTTTTTT.

CDR3: CGAGEVGHGYTF. DNA of the CDR3: TGCGGCGCTGGGGAGGTGGGCCATGGCTACACCTTC. This chain joins TRBV29-1 and TRBJ1-2, with D hard to call. This CDR3 comprises 12 residues. Germline CDR1 SQVTM, CDR2 ANQGSEA.

The rearrangement joins TRBV7-9 to TRBJ1-4; possibly TRBD1 for D (5 bases). Trimming pared 3 bases from V and 8 bases from J, leaving 19 bases between. CDR3 size: 16 residues. Germline values: CDR1 SEHNR, CDR2 FQNEAQ (reference sequence). In nucleotides, the CDR3 is TGTGCCAGCAGCTTGGAGTTATCGGCAGGGAGCGAAAAACTGTTTTTT. Amino acids: CASSLELSAGSEKLFF.

This clonotype was seen many times. The chain recombines TRBV14 with TRBJ2-5, with D maybe TRBD1 (5 bases). The V and J ends lost 4 bases and 4 bases respectively, with 16 bases between them. The CDR3 spans 15 residues. The germline V gene encodes CDR1 SGHDN and CDR2 FVKESK. The CDR3 nucleotides read TGTGCCAGCAGCCCTAGGTCTGGGGCAGGAGAGACCCAGTACTTC. Translation gives CASSPRSGAGETQYF.

This clonotype showed up many times. The CDR3 here is CASSLFPGTGRNTEAFF. CDR3 sequence (DNA): TGTGCCAGCAGTTTATTCCCCGGGACAGGTAGGAACACTGAAGCTTTCTTT. V is TRBV28 and J is TRBJ1-1; TRBD1 matches 8 bases. The CDR3 has 17 residues. The V segment lost 1 base and the J segment 1 base; nucleotides outside the gene matches: 8. CDR1 and CDR2 from the germline V gene are MDHEN and SYDVKM.

This chain joins TRBV7-2 and TRBJ1-2; D ambiguous. There are 14 residues in the CDR3. The germline gives CDR1 SGHTA, CDR2 FQGNSA. Trimming removed 5 bases from V and 12 bases from J, with 22 bases in between. The CDR3 here is CASSQDWRNSGNTF. The CDR3 coding sequence is TGTGCCAGCAGCCAAGATTGGCGGAACTCTGGAAACACCTTC.

The CDR3 nucleotides are TGTGCCAGCAGCACCCGGGACAGGGAAGAGACCCAGTACTTC. Its protein product is CASSTRDREETQYF. The chain has TRBV14 and TRBJ2-5; 9 bases line up with TRBD1. Germline CDR1 and CDR2: SGHDN and FVKESK. CDR3 length equals 14 residues. Trimming took 5 bases from V and 3 from J; bases not matched to a gene: 4. The whole variable domain, filled in from reference TRBV14 and TRBJ2-5, reads EAGVTQFPSHSVIEKGQTVTLRCDPISGHDNLYWYRRVMGKEIKFLLHFVKESKQDESGMPNNRFLAERTGGTYSTLKVQPAELEDSGVYFCASSTRDREETQYFGPGTRLLVL.